Described below is a single T cell receptor (beta chain) sequence and its context. This sample is part of a study of blood T cell repertoires in COVID-19. Study in general: The origin of the acute and convalescent COVID-19 samples was the United States, Italy and Spain. The analysed material was cDNA or gDNA that came from T cells, B-cell-depleted T cells, or PBMCs.

Trimming removed 4 bases from V and 7 bases from J, with 11 bases in between. The CDR3 sequence is 12 residues long. Per germline, CDR1 MNHNY and CDR2 SVGAGI (reference sequence). In the source study's methods: Reference gene primer amplification in the assay estimated nucleated cell counts. The repertoire was sequenced with immunoSEQ multiplex PCR; TCRdb's copy has only in-frame clones and lacks some. V, J and clone size were drawn from that table, and D and trimming were deduced from the DNA. The table includes 45,000 to 65,000 clones, roughly nine tenths detected once. The genes are TRBV6-6 and TRBJ2-7; D possibly corresponds to TRBD1 (6 bases). The sequencing sample was made of peripheral blood. The receptor's source is a human donor in a cohort sampled during active COVID-19. The CDR3 spells CASSSQGGEQYF. Written as DNA, the CDR3 is TGTGCCAGCAGTTCACAGGGCGGGGAGCAGTACTTC.